One and the same sample provided the 28 T cell receptor beta chains below, sequenced in a study of beta chain features in type 1 diabetes. The authors reverse transcribed all of the isolated RNA, so sequencing captured expressed TCRB transcripts. The data were produced by immunoSEQ multiplex PCR, yet TCRdb's version contains in-frame clones alone and is incomplete. The sample consists of about 900,000 clones, 17% of them appearing once. Material for sequencing was naive CD4+ T cells from blood. Source of these receptors: a woman aged 18-29 years in good health.

J is TRBJ2-3 and V is TRBV19; D gene unclear. The germline CDR1 and CDR2 sequences are LNHDA and SQIVND (reference sequence). With 3 bases removed from V and 4 bases from J, the gap between germline ends came to 20 bases. This CDR3 is 17 amino acids long. CDR3 loop: CASSIWTTVFGADTQYF. For the CDR3, the DNA is TGTGCCAGTAGTATTTGGACGACGGTATTTGGGGCAGATACGCAGTATTTT.

V and J are TRBV19 and TRBJ2-5; the D call may be TRBD1 or TRBD2 (5 bases each). Trimming left V 3 bases short and J 0 bases short, with 11 bases between. Germline-derived CDR1 and CDR2 are LNHDA and SQIVND (reference sequence). The CDR3 has 15 amino acids. CDR3 nucleotides: TGTGCCAGTAGTATGGGACGGATGTACCAAGAGACCCAGTACTTC. It codes for CASSMGRMYQETQYF. Drawing the rest from reference TRBV19 and TRBJ2-5, the complete variable domain is DGGITQSPKYLFRKEGQNVTLSCEQNLNHDAMYWYRQDPGQGLRLIYYSQIVNDFQKGDIAEGYSVSREKKESFPLTVTSAQKNPTAFYLCASSMGRMYQETQYFGPGTRLLVL.

This chain links TRBV4-2 with TRBJ2-1; D is uncertain. The CDR3 loop spans 13 amino acids. Trimming took 1 base from V and 5 from J, leaving 6 bases between them. Germline lookup yields CDR1 LGHNA and CDR2 YNFKEQ. CDR3 residues: CASSQGTDNEQFF. CDR3 coding DNA: TGTGCCAGCAGCCAAGGGACCGACAATGAGCAGTTCTTC.

This clone has a handful of counts. The V and J genes are TRBV7-9 and TRBJ2-4; D uncertain. Germline V gene data show CDR1 as SEHNR and CDR2 as FQNEAQ (reference sequence). V gave up 4 bases and J gave up 8 bases, with 12 bases separating them. The CDR3 extends over 13 amino acids. The CDR3 loop reads CASSSVTPDIQYF. As DNA, the CDR3 is TGTGCCAGCAGCTCGGTGACTCCTGACATTCAGTACTTC.

This clone was picked up a small number of times. This chain uses TRBV28 with TRBJ2-1; D is undetermined. CDR3 length: 13 amino acids. Trimming pared 7 bases from V and 3 bases from J, leaving 10 bases between. Germline V gives CDR1 MDHEN, CDR2 SYDVKM. The DNA for the CDR3 is TGTGCCAGCATCCGGAGTTACTACAATGAGCAGTTCTTC. This gives the protein CASIRSYYNEQFF.

In this sample, this clone turned up a few times. The chain employs TRBV7-8 and TRBJ2-1; 10 positions match TRBD2. V lost 6 bases to trimming and J lost 5 bases; unmatched junction nucleotides: 10. The length of the CDR3 is 16 residues. Germline V gives CDR1 SGHVS, CDR2 FQNEAQ. The CDR3: CASRVSGLASNNEQFF. The CDR3 DNA sequence: TGTGCCAGCAGAGTTTCGGGACTAGCGTCTAACAATGAGCAGTTCTTC.

This clone has more than one count but fewer than ten. The sample carries other DNA sequences with the same CDR3. The rearrangement joins TRBV7-2 to TRBJ2-2; 7 nucleotides match TRBD2. Germline V gene lookup returns CDR1 SGHTA and CDR2 FQGNSA. V lost 1 base, J lost 5 bases, and 4 bases stayed unmatched. The CDR3 has 15 residues. The CDR3 nucleotides are TGTGCCAGCAGCTTAGGCGGGAGATGGACCGGGGAGCTGTTTTTT. Protein: CASSLGGRWTGELFF.

This clone showed up just a few times. This sample includes further DNA sequences coding for the same CDR3. The V gene is TRBV28, the J gene TRBJ2-5; 7 bases are shared with TRBD1. V shed 8 bases and J 2 bases; nucleotides not matched to a gene: 2. Germline V gene sequence: CDR1 MDHEN, CDR2 SYDVKM. This CDR3 comprises 12 residues. This CDR3 is CASGTAQETQYF. Here the CDR3 DNA reads TGTGCCAGCGGGACAGCACAAGAGACCCAGTACTTC.

In this sample, this clone turned up a few times. The chain couples TRBV9 to TRBJ2-7, with D possibly TRBD2 on 5 matching bases. V shed 4 bases and J shed 7 bases, with 21 bases lying between them. Germline V CDR1 and CDR2: SGDLS, YYNGEE. The length of the CDR3 is 15 residues. For the CDR3, the DNA is TGTGCCAGCAGCCCAGTGGAACGGGCATGGAGGGAGCAGTACTTC. Encoded protein: CASSPVERAWREQYF.

The chain couples TRBV6-6 to TRBJ1-2, with 7 bases matching TRBD1. Trimming at V came to 8 bases and at J to 7 bases, leaving 10 bases not matched to a gene. CDR3 length equals 13 residues. Germline CDR1 MNHNY, CDR2 SVGAGI (reference sequence). The CDR3 loop is CASCGLTGSGYTF. CDR3 sequence (DNA): TGTGCCAGCTGCGGACTGACAGGGAGTGGCTACACCTTC.

The gene calls are TRBV7-8 and TRBJ2-3; 9 nucleotides align to TRBD2. The germline gives CDR1 SGHVS, CDR2 FQNEAQ. After removal of 5 bases from V and 13 bases from J, the junction contained 13 bases not matched to a gene. The CDR3 spans 14 residues. The CDR3 DNA reads as TGTGCCAGCAGCGCCATGTGGGAGATAGCGGGGGAGTATTTT. Residues: CASSAMWEIAGEYF. Drawing the rest from reference TRBV7-8 and TRBJ2-3, the complete variable domain is GAGVSQSPRYKVAKRGQDVALRCDPISGHVSLFWYQQALGQGPEFLTYFQNEAQLDKSGLPSDRFFAERPEGSVSTLKIQRTQQEDSAVYLCASSAMWEIAGEYFGPGTRLTVL.

This clone was detected once. The rearrangement joins TRBV7-8 to TRBJ2-3; D is possibly TRBD1 (7 bases). V was clipped by 6 bases and J by 2 bases, with 18 bases between them. The V gene's germline CDR1 is SGHVS and CDR2 FQNEAQ. The CDR3 has 16 residues. CDR3 amino acids: CASRIRGAETTDTQYF. CDR3 DNA: TGTGCCAGCAGGATCAGGGGGGCGGAAACCACAGATACGCAGTATTTT.

This clone was picked up one time. This chain connects TRBV6-5 to TRBJ1-1; 9 bases are shared with TRBD1. CDR3 length: 12 residues. J lost 7 bases, V lost 5 bases, and 2 bases had no gene match. The germline CDR1 and CDR2 sequences are MNHEY and SVGAGI. The DNA for the CDR3 is TGTGCCAGCAGTGACAGGGGGATTGAAGCTTTCTTT. Protein product: CASSDRGIEAFF.

A few counts support this clone. The gene calls are TRBV13 and TRBJ2-1; D ambiguous. This CDR3 comprises 11 residues. In germline, CDR1 is PRHDT, CDR2 FYEKMQ (reference sequence). The V end lost 3 bases, the J end lost 8 bases, and 5 bases lay between the germline ends. CDR3 residues: CASSFGHEQFF. For the CDR3, the DNA is TGTGCCAGCAGCTTTGGCCATGAGCAGTTCTTC.

This clone showed up just a few times. The chain combines TRBV10-3 with TRBJ2-1; 7 bases are shared with TRBD2. There are 14 residues in the CDR3. In germline, CDR1 is ENHRY, CDR2 SYGVKD. Trimming at V came to 6 bases and at J to 5 bases, leaving 7 bases not matched to a gene. The CDR3 sequence: CAIRDSRGDNEQFF. The DNA for the CDR3 is TGTGCCATCAGGGATTCACGGGGGGACAATGAGCAGTTCTTC.

V gene TRBV9 combines with J gene TRBJ1-2; TRBD1 might be the D (5 bases). The CDR3 sequence is 14 residues long. Germline loops: CDR1 SGDLS, CDR2 YYNGEE. Trimming removed 0 bases from V and 5 bases from J, with 11 bases in between. CDR3 region: CASSVAGTDYGYTF. The CDR3 DNA reads as TGTGCCAGCAGCGTAGCTGGGACGGATTATGGCTACACCTTC.

This clone was counted between two and nine times. The chain is built from TRBV4-3 and TRBJ2-2; 9 bases are shared with TRBD1. J lost 5 bases, V lost 1 base, and 17 bases had no gene match. The CDR3 is 20 amino acids. CDR1 is LGHNA and CDR2 is YSLEER in the germline V gene. The DNA of the CDR3 is TGCGCCAGCAGCCAAGGAGTGGCCTGGTACGGGACAGGGAGGACCGGGGAGCTGTTTTTT. This sequence encodes CASSQGVAWYGTGRTGELFF.

This clone was counted only a few times. The CDR3 region is CASSPPFGGGNEQFF. CDR3 coding DNA: TGTGCCAGCTCACCACCGTTCGGGGGGGGCAATGAGCAGTTCTTC. The V call is TRBV18, the J call TRBJ2-1, with 8 bases identical to TRBD2. The length of the CDR3 is 15 residues. Per the germline V gene, CDR1 is KGHSH and CDR2 is LQKENI. Germline trimming cut 0 bases from V and 6 bases from J; bases unmatched to any gene: 4.

A few counts support this clone. CDR3 DNA: TGTGCCAGCAGTTACTCTATAGCGGGAGGGTACGAGCAGTACTTC. Translating gives CASSYSIAGGYEQYF. The chain links TRBV6-5 to TRBJ2-7; 11 nucleotides line up with TRBD2. Germline CDR1 is MNHEY and CDR2 is SVGAGI. The CDR3 totals 15 residues. The trim removed 0 bases at V and 4 bases at J, leaving 2 bases unmatched.

The chain recombines TRBV28 with TRBJ1-4; D is possibly TRBD1 (5 bases). Trimming shortened V by 7 bases and J by 4 bases, and 13 bases separated the two germline ends. The CDR3 consists of 14 residues. Germline V gene lookup returns CDR1 MDHEN and CDR2 SYDVKM. The CDR3: CASTQDTFNEKLFF. The DNA of the CDR3 is TGTGCCAGCACTCAGGACACCTTTAATGAAAAACTGTTTTTT.

This clone was observed a handful of times. Here the CDR3 reads CASSYLGQGAGETQYF. DNA of the CDR3: TGCGCCAGCAGCTACCTCGGACAGGGGGCTGGGGAGACCCAGTACTTC. The V and J genes are TRBV5-1 and TRBJ2-5; TRBD1 matches at 11 bases. The V and J ends lost 3 bases and 5 bases, in that order; junction bases with no gene match: 9. The length of the CDR3 is 16 residues. From germline, CDR1 is SGHRS and CDR2 YFSETQ.

V usage is TRBV19 and J usage is TRBJ2-5, with D perhaps TRBD2 (6 bases). Germline V lookup: CDR1 LNHDA, CDR2 SQIVND (reference sequence). This CDR3 comprises 15 residues. V was clipped by 4 bases and J by 4 bases, with 16 bases between them. The CDR3 DNA is TGTGCCAGTAGTAGGTTTCCGGGAGAGTCAGAGACCCAGTACTTC. The encoded protein is CASSRFPGESETQYF.

J is TRBJ1-2 and V is TRBV18; D remains unclear. The CDR3 consists of 13 residues. CDR1 is KGHSH and CDR2 is LQKENI in the germline V gene. Trimming stripped 6 bases from V and 7 bases from J, with 15 bases between. The CDR3, as DNA: TGTGCCAGCTCGCGCTCAGAGCTTCGTGGCTACACCTTC. Translating it yields CASSRSELRGYTF. Looking up the rest from reference TRBV18 and TRBJ1-2 gives the full variable domain: NAGVMQNPRHLVRRRGQEARLRCSPMKGHSHVYWYRQLPEEGLKFMVYLQKENIIDESGMPKERFSAEFPKEGPSILRIQQVVRGDSAAYFCASSRSELRGYTFGSGTRLTVV.

V is TRBV20-1 and J is TRBJ2-7; 8 nucleotides match TRBD1. The CDR3 has 11 amino acids. Trimming took 6 bases from V and 7 from J; bases not matched to a gene: 5. Looked up from germline, CDR1 is DFQATT and CDR2 is SNEGSKA (reference sequence). The CDR3 DNA follows: TGCAGTGCACAGACAGGGGTTGAGCAGTACTTC. The encoded protein is CSAQTGVEQYF.

V gene TRBV11-2 combines with J gene TRBJ2-3; 7 bases line up with TRBD2. J lost 0 bases, V lost 5 bases, and 5 bases had no gene match. The CDR3 is 15 residues long. The germline CDR1 and CDR2 sequences are SGHAT and FQNNGV. CDR3 amino acids: CASSLLAQSTDTQYF. The CDR3, as DNA: TGTGCCAGCAGCCTACTAGCGCAAAGCACAGATACGCAGTATTTT.

The sample holds one count of this clone. The V call is TRBV7-2, the J call TRBJ1-1, with D unresolved. The germline V and J ends were trimmed by 2 bases and 3 bases, with 10 bases remaining between them. CDR3 length: 14 residues. Germline-derived CDR1 and CDR2 are SGHTA and FQGNSA. The CDR3 loop is CASSLLFSDTEAFF. CDR3 DNA sequence: TGTGCCAGCAGCTTATTATTCTCGGACACTGAAGCTTTCTTT.

The sample holds a few counts of this clone. The chain uses TRBV9 and TRBJ2-1; 7 bases are shared with TRBD1. Losses at the gene ends were 4 bases for V and 0 bases for J; bases not matched to a gene: 10. The germline V gene encodes CDR1 SGDLS and CDR2 YYNGEE. The CDR3 has 17 residues. CDR3 sequence: CASSPRGGLGSYNEQFF. DNA for the CDR3: TGTGCCAGCAGCCCCCGAGGGGGCCTGGGCTCCTACAATGAGCAGTTCTTC.

This clone showed up just a few times. The CDR3 loop reads CASSLGPGWETQYF. The CDR3 region has the DNA TGTGCCAGCAGCTTAGGTCCGGGTTGGGAGACCCAGTACTTC. The chain joins TRBV11-2 to TRBJ2-5; D is unresolved. Germline CDR1 SGHAT, CDR2 FQNNGV. The germline V and J ends were trimmed by 1 base and 5 bases, with 11 bases remaining between them. The CDR3 extends over 14 amino acids.